This is a list of T cell receptor beta chains from one sample in a study of PD-L1 blockade in urothelial cancer. Profiling relied on immunoSEQ multiplex PCR, and the TCRdb table lists in-frame clones only, not all of them. In the table there are some 71,000 clones, approximately 88% of which are singletons. Sequencing was performed on PBMCs, taken around atezolizumab (anti-PD-L1) treatment. Receptors originate from a man between 60 and 70 years old with urothelial cancer. CDR3s include the opening cysteine and the closing phenylalanine or tryptophan. The order of the fields is clone size, V gene, D gene, J gene, CDR3 protein, CDR3 DNA. D genes are given only for firm matches. Not all rows give a size; the values are once, few, many and, for expanded clones, a class.

-,TRBV30,-,TRBJ1-3,CARVGRTFSGNTIYF,TGTGCCCGGGTTGGCAGAACCTTCTCTGGAAACACCATATATTTT
-,TRBV5-4,TRBD1,TRBJ1-2,CASSPRTGGDYGYTF,TGTGCCAGCAGCCCAAGAACAGGGGGCGACTATGGCTACACCTTC
-,TRBV2,TRBD2,TRBJ2-2,CASIAGTNTGELFF,TGTGCCAGCATAGCGGGGACGAACACCGGGGAGCTGTTTTTT
-,TRBV5-6,-,TRBJ1-2,CASSLSGGIGGYTF,TGTGCCAGCAGCTTGAGTGGGGGGATCGGTGGCTACACCTTC
-,TRBV6-6,TRBD1,TRBJ2-5,CASSYQQGALGETQYF,TGTGCCAGCAGTTACCAACAGGGGGCTCTTGGCGAGACCCAGTACTTC
-,TRBV11-2,-,TRBJ1-1,CASSPNTEAFF,TGTGCCAGCAGCCCTAACACTGAAGCTTTCTTT
once,TRBV5-4,-,TRBJ1-2,CASSLGYRTDYGYTF,TGTGCCAGCAGCTTGGGATACCGGACAGACTATGGCTACACCTTC
few,TRBV19,-,TRBJ2-7,CASSGVTANTYEQYF,TGTGCCAGTAGTGGTGTCACAGCTAACACCTACGAGCAGTACTTC
-,TRBV7-8,TRBD1,TRBJ2-7,CASSLVGQGISYEQYF,TGTGCCAGCAGCTTAGTAGGACAGGGTATTTCCTACGAGCAGTACTTC
-,TRBV7-8,-,TRBJ1-5,CASSLRFGRGDQPQHF,TGTGCCAGCAGCTTGCGGTTCGGCCGGGGGGATCAGCCCCAGCATTTT
-,TRBV10-3,TRBD2,TRBJ2-7,CAISESGTSGYEQYF,TGTGCCATCAGTGAGTCCGGGACTAGCGGCTACGAGCAGTACTTC
-,TRBV28,-,TRBJ2-6,CASTFRGIRSGANVLTF,TGTGCCAGCACCTTCAGGGGTATCCGTTCTGGGGCCAACGTCCTGACTTTC
-,TRBV4-2,TRBD1,TRBJ1-4,CASSQNPGQGSEKLFF,TGTGCCAGCAGCCAGAATCCGGGACAGGGGAGCGAAAAACTGTTTTTT
-,TRBV19,-,TRBJ2-7,CASSTPWGDEQYF,TGTGCCAGTAGTACCCCGTGGGGGGACGAGCAGTACTTC
once,TRBV7-2,-,TRBJ2-7,CASSIGLPTGGYEQYF,TGTGCCAGCAGCATAGGCTTACCGACAGGAGGCTACGAGCAGTACTTC
-,TRBV5-1,TRBD2,TRBJ2-2,CASEISGANTGELFF,TGCGCCAGCGAGATTAGCGGGGCAAACACCGGGGAGCTGTTTTTT
-,TRBV9,TRBD1,TRBJ2-3,CASSLRQGGTDTQYF,TGTGCCAGCAGCCTTCGACAGGGTGGCACAGATACGCAGTATTTT
-,TRBV9,TRBD2,TRBJ2-3,CASSLGAGESTDTQYF,TGTGCCAGCAGCCTAGGGGCGGGGGAAAGCACAGATACGCAGTATTTT
-,TRBV28,-,TRBJ2-3,CASSPRGKEDTQYF,TGTGCCAGCAGTCCTCGGGGGAAGGAGGATACGCAGTATTTT
-,TRBV7-8,TRBD2,TRBJ2-1,CASTGRGTYNEQFF,TGTGCCAGCACCGGGCGGGGGACCTACAATGAGCAGTTCTTC
few,TRBV5-1,TRBD2,TRBJ2-2,CASSLAGLAGRTGELFF,TGCGCCAGCAGCTTGGCGGGACTAGCGGGACGGACCGGGGAGCTGTTTTTT
-,TRBV6-6,-,TRBJ2-7,CASSSTGGYEQYF,TGTGCCAGCAGCTCTACCGGGGGTTACGAGCAGTACTTC
-,TRBV28,-,TRBJ1-5,CASRGGVGILANQPQHF,TGTGCCAGCAGGGGAGGGGTAGGGATTCTTGCCAATCAGCCCCAGCATTTT
-,TRBV11-2,-,TRBJ1-2,CASSSGWNDYYGYTF,TGTGCCAGCAGCTCAGGTTGGAATGATTACTATGGCTACACCTTC
-,TRBV6-6,-,TRBJ2-7,CASSYSDRRYEQYF,TGTGCCAGCAGTTACTCAGACAGGCGCTACGAGCAGTACTTC
-,TRBV5-8,TRBD1,TRBJ1-1,CASSPTGEVDTEAFF,TGTGCCAGCAGCCCTACAGGGGAGGTCGACACTGAAGCTTTCTTT
once,TRBV27,TRBD2,TRBJ2-1,CASSFWSSGREQFF,TGTGCCAGCAGTTTTTGGTCTAGCGGGAGGGAGCAGTTCTTC
-,TRBV5-1,TRBD1,TRBJ2-2,CASRGQANTGELFF,TGCGCCAGCAGGGGACAGGCGAACACCGGGGAGCTGTTTTTT
-,TRBV7-9,TRBD2,TRBJ2-1,CASSPPSSGSYNEQFF,TGTGCCAGCAGCCCCCCATCTAGCGGGAGCTACAATGAGCAGTTCTTC
-,TRBV7-2,-,TRBJ2-5,CASSTHSGYQETQYF,TGTGCCAGCAGCACCCACTCGGGGTACCAAGAGACCCAGTACTTC
-,TRBV5-6,-,TRBJ2-7,CASSLAVTEYEQYF,TGTGCCAGCAGCTTGGCTGTGACAGAATACGAGCAGTACTTC
-,TRBV7-8,-,TRBJ2-1,CASSTTLGLPSNEQFF,TGTGCCAGCAGCACAACTCTGGGACTCCCCTCTAATGAGCAGTTCTTC
once,TRBV2,-,TRBJ1-1,CASSGTGSFGTEAFF,TGTGCCAGCAGTGGAACAGGGTCTTTTGGCACTGAAGCTTTCTTT
-,TRBV29-1,TRBD1,TRBJ1-2,CSVEGTGAPQIGF,TGCAGCGTTGAAGGAACAGGGGCACCACAAATAGGCTTC
once,TRBV4-3,-,TRBJ2-4,CASSQEAGRAKNIQYF,TGCGCCAGCAGCCAAGAGGCGGGCAGAGCCAAAAACATTCAGTACTTC
-,TRBV4-1,-,TRBJ2-7,CASSQENRVGYEQYF,TGCGCCAGCAGCCAAGAAAACAGGGTGGGTTACGAGCAGTACTTC
-,TRBV6-1,TRBD1,TRBJ1-6,CASRRTGDNSPLHF,TGTGCCAGCAGAAGGACAGGGGATAATTCACCCCTCCACTTT
-,TRBV5-4,TRBD2,TRBJ2-5,CASSGDLAGETQYF,TGTGCCAGCAGCGGGGACCTAGCGGGAGAGACCCAGTACTTC
-,TRBV5-4,-,TRBJ1-1,CASSLGGVLTEAFF,TGTGCCAGCAGCTTGGGCGGCGTTCTCACTGAAGCTTTCTTT
-,TRBV27,TRBD1,TRBJ1-2,CASSLSTGVYGYTF,TGTGCCAGCAGTTTATCGACAGGGGTTTATGGCTACACCTTC
-,TRBV29-1,-,TRBJ1-5,CSVARGDGNQPQHF,TGCAGCGTTGCCAGGGGTGATGGCAATCAGCCCCAGCATTTT